This TCR beta chain was captured by sequencing in a study of T cell responses to AZD1222 COVID-19 vaccine. On the study more broadly: Doses given second, at about 4 or about 12 weeks, were pooled.

Trimming left V 8 bases short and J 7 bases short, with 23 bases between. The length of the CDR3 is 15 residues. Germline V gene lookup returns CDR1 MDHEN and CDR2 SYDVKM. Data came from immunoSEQ multiplex PCR; TCRdb stores just in-frame clones and leaves some out. The sample yields some 150,000 clones, roughly 91% seen once. The study, taken as a whole, reports: Clonal diversity may have been underestimated in mostly white British donors. Sampling that yielded the repertoires occurred only after the peak T cell response. Just five to seven people given AZD1222 tested seropositive at baseline.

With respect to this clone: Its antigen is unknown.

Sequencing was performed on peripheral blood, taken on day 0 of AZD1222 vaccination. The chain employs TRBV28 and TRBJ1-1; D is unresolved. The sequence was obtained from an adult in good health. DNA of the CDR3: TGTGCCAGCTCCATGTCTGGGGAATTGGGTGGTGAAGCTTTCTTT. It yields the protein CASSMSGELGGEAFF.